The subject of this entry is one T cell receptor (beta chain). Its specificity is unknown. Germline trimming cut 1 base from V and 2 bases from J; bases unmatched to any gene: 1. Germline V gene sequence: CDR1 LNHDA, CDR2 SQIVND (reference sequence). The CDR3 spans 15 residues. This sample was taken from a study of siplizumab effects on memory and regulatory T cells. Study-level points and caveats: Controls had approximately 27% Treg-derived mappable alloreactive CD4+ clones on average, versus approximately 70% with siplizumab. Solely a minor proportion of alloreactive clones could be assigned to unstimulated subsets.

Using a few donor pairs, the authors sequenced unstimulated naive, memory, effector memory and TEMRA subsets. The repertoire was sequenced with immunoSEQ multiplex PCR; TCRdb's copy has only in-frame clones and lacks some. The sample records roughly 60,000 clones, just over 95% being singletons. This chain connects TRBV19 to TRBJ1-4, with 7 nucleotides matching TRBD1. The receptor was isolated from a human donor in good health. Material: naive CD8+ T cells sorted from blood. CDR3 sequence reads: CASSIGGGTNEKLFF. Written as DNA, the CDR3 is TGTGCCAGTAGTATAGGAGGGGGCACTAATGAAAAACTGTTTTTT.